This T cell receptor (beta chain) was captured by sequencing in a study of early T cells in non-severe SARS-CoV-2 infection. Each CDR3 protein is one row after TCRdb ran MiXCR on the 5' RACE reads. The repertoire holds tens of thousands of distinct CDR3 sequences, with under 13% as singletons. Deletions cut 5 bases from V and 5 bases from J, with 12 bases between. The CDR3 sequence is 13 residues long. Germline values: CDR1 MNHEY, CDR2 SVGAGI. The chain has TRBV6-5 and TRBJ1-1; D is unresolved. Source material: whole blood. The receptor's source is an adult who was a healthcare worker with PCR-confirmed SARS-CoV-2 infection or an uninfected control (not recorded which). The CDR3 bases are TGTGCCAGCAGTCTCTCGGCTATGACTGAAGCTTTCTTT. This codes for CASSLSAMTEAFF.